This entry concerns a single TCR beta chain. The source of the sample is a study of blood T cell repertoires in COVID-19. About the study: Collection of acute and convalescent COVID-19 samples took place in the United States, Italy and Spain. Nucleic acid was either cDNA or gDNA, and it came from T cells, B-cell-depleted T cells, or PBMCs.

In the study's own analysis: Amplified reference gene primers provided the basis for estimating nucleated cell counts. Produced via immunoSEQ multiplex PCR; TCRdb's table is partial and in-frame only. The V and J calls and clone size were taken over from that table, and D and trimming were inferred from the DNA. The table lists around 270,000 clones, about 89% of them singletons. Germline V lookup: CDR1 SNHLY, CDR2 FYNNEI. The CDR3 sequence is 14 residues long. Trimming cost V 6 bases and J 4 bases; bases outside gene matches: 3. The clonotype was recovered from a man aged 40-49 years with acute or convalescent COVID-19. Sequences were obtained from peripheral blood. V gene TRBV2 combines with J gene TRBJ2-2, with 9 bases that match TRBD1. The DNA for the CDR3 is TGTGCCAGCAGGAGACAGGGGGGCACCGGGGAGCTGTTTTTT. It translates to CASRRQGGTGELFF.